Below are 19 T cell receptor beta chains sequenced from a single sample in a study of CXCR3-negative and CXCR3-positive naive CD8 T cells. The TRB libraries of cDNA were built by UMI-labeled 5' RACE. TCRdb reprocessed the 5' RACE reads, keeping one entry per CDR3 protein, no DNA. The sample table sets out about 58,000 distinct CDR3 sequences. Sequenced material: naive CXCR3- CD8+ T cells from blood. The sample's subset: CD45RO-CCR7+CD27+CD95- naive CD8+ T cells lacking CXCR3 (TNR3-). Receptor source: a human donor in good health. Some clones in this sample may be carry-over from other donors' samples.

The J gene is TRBJ2-7, the V gene TRBV7-3; TCRdb's assignment of TRBD2 cannot be checked, as there is no DNA. The CDR3 is made up of 15 amino acids. Germline CDR1 and CDR2: SGHTA and FQGTGA. CDR3 protein: CASSLTGLETYEQYF.

The rearrangement joins TRBV6-1 to TRBJ2-7. The CDR3 is made up of 15 amino acids. Germline values: CDR1 MNHNS, CDR2 SASEGT. Here the CDR3 reads CASSELAESSYEQYF.

This chain links TRBV19 with TRBJ2-1. The germline gives CDR1 LNHDA, CDR2 SQIVND (reference sequence). The CDR3 extends over 14 amino acids. The CDR3 protein is CASSIQVLVSEQFF.

V is TRBV4-2 and J is TRBJ2-3; TCRdb calls TRBD1, which cannot be checked without DNA. The V gene's germline CDR1 is LGHNA and CDR2 YNFKEQ. The CDR3 has 16 amino acids. The CDR3 is CASSQDSLGTTDTQYF.

Judged by frequency, this clonotype is medium-sized. This chain connects TRBV7-6 to TRBJ2-2; the D gene TCRdb calls, TRBD1, cannot be checked with no DNA. This CDR3 spans 15 amino acids. Per the germline V gene, CDR1 is SGHVS and CDR2 is FNYEAQ. CDR3 sequence reads: CASSGGTVNTGELFF.

This CDR3 reads CASSNPMTGGGETQYF. The gene calls are TRBV2 and TRBJ2-5; TCRdb returns TRBD1, unconfirmable since there is no DNA. This CDR3 is 16 amino acids long. CDR1 is SNHLY and CDR2 is FYNNEI in the germline V gene.

The rearrangement uses TRBV7-6 and TRBJ2-1; the D call from TCRdb, TRBD2, cannot be confirmed without DNA. The CDR3 runs to 15 residues. In germline, CDR1 is SGHVS, CDR2 FNYEAQ. CDR3 residues: CASSLPSGLYNEQFF.

This chain links TRBV5-6 with TRBJ2-7; TCRdb returns TRBD1, unconfirmable since there is no DNA. This CDR3 contains 14 residues. In germline, CDR1 is SGHDT, CDR2 YYEEEE. CDR3: CASSPDRVSYEQYF.

This chain joins TRBV10-3 and TRBJ2-2. The CDR3 has 14 residues. Germline V gene lookup returns CDR1 ENHRY and CDR2 SYGVKD. CDR3: CAISDKGRGGELFF.

This chain uses TRBV12-3 or TRBV12-4 with TRBJ2-2; TCRdb proposes TRBD1, but this gene call is untestable without DNA. This CDR3 has 16 amino acids. The CDR3 spells CASNSPSGLNTGELFF.

The J gene is TRBJ2-7, the V gene TRBV19. The germline V gene encodes CDR1 LNHDA and CDR2 SQIVND (reference sequence). The CDR3 contains 14 residues. CDR3 sequence reads: CASSMSGRPNEQYF.

The chain carries TRBV7-9 and TRBJ1-4; TCRdb proposes TRBD1, but this gene call is untestable without DNA. Germline V gives CDR1 SEHNR, CDR2 FQNEAQ (reference sequence). The CDR3 length is 14 residues. Here the CDR3 reads CASSLGQGDEKLFF.

The rearrangement links TRBV20-1 to TRBJ2-7. The CDR3 loop spans 13 amino acids. Germline values: CDR1 DFQATT, CDR2 SNEGSKA (reference sequence). CDR3 region: CSARYQSDYEQYF.

The rearrangement links TRBV7-9 to TRBJ2-4; TCRdb's D call of TRBD1 is untestable without DNA. The CDR3 consists of 15 residues. CDR1 SEHNR and CDR2 FQNEAQ come from the germline V gene (reference sequence). CDR3 in amino acids: CASSPTGVAKNIQYF.

The V gene is TRBV27, the J gene TRBJ2-1; TCRdb reports TRBD2, a call that lacks DNA to check it against. The CDR3 loop spans 14 amino acids. Germline V gives CDR1 MNHEY, CDR2 SMNVEV (reference sequence). This CDR3 is CASWSSGGGNEQFF.

This chain joins TRBV29-1 and TRBJ2-3; lacking DNA, the TRBD2 call made by TCRdb goes unchecked. There are 15 residues in the CDR3. Per the germline V gene, CDR1 is SQVTM and CDR2 is ANQGSEA. CDR3 region: CSGRGGAGDTDTQYF.

The V call is TRBV5-5, the J call TRBJ2-7. Germline V gives CDR1 SGHKS, CDR2 YYEKEE (reference sequence). This CDR3 spans 13 amino acids. The CDR3 region is CASTWDYSYEQYF.

The chain uses TRBV7-8 and TRBJ2-2; as DNA is missing, the TRBD1 call by TCRdb cannot be tested. Germline V gene sequence: CDR1 SGHVS, CDR2 FQNEAQ. The CDR3 runs to 16 residues. CDR3 protein: CASSQRTGANTGELFF.

The CDR3 region is CASSFGRGYYEQYF. This sequence joins TRBV27 and TRBJ2-7; TCRdb's D gene call, TRBD1, goes unchecked for lack of DNA. Germline V lookup: CDR1 MNHEY, CDR2 SMNVEV (reference sequence). CDR3 length equals 14 residues.